This T cell receptor (beta chain) was documented in a study of blood T cells in healthy people across ages. Overall study results and limits: Underestimates were what the diversity estimates from one million T cells were considered to be. Naive CD4+ cells and diversity were both higher in long-lived donors than in aged donors. Strong correlation was found linking TCR beta diversity to naive T cell percentage.

A second PCR of about 7 to 12 cycles used a sample-barcoded 5' primer and a J-beta primer mix. From each sample, at least 2.5 million paired-end reads containing CDR3 were obtained. From the 5' RACE reads, TCRdb called clonotypes with MiXCR, one entry per CDR3 protein. The sample consists of 850,000 to 1,300,000 distinct CDR3 sequences, 45% of them appearing once. Of note for this clonotype: Its matching antigen is unknown.

Germline lookup yields CDR1 PRHDT and CDR2 FYEKMQ (reference sequence). V lost 2 bases and J 2 bases, leaving 11 bases between the germline ends. The length of the CDR3 is 15 residues. The chain recombines TRBV13 with TRBJ2-3; D unresolved. The sample taken for sequencing was blood. This receptor was identified in a woman aged 55-69 years in good health. This CDR3 is CASSLRLDPTDTQYF. CDR3 nucleotides: TGTGCCAGCAGCTTACGGCTAGACCCCACAGATACGCAGTATTTT.